This is a list of T cell receptor beta chains from one sample in a study of cytomegalovirus exposure and HLA in healthy donors. Clones were sequenced by immunoSEQ multiplex PCR, and TCRdb holds only the in-frame ones, with some missing. The table includes 95,000 to 150,000 clones, 77% detected once. The sample was PBMCs. These receptors all stem from a human donor in good health. The CDR3 runs from the conserved cysteine through the conserved F or W. Each record gives: CDR3 DNA, CDR3 protein, D gene, J gene, V gene, clone size. A D gene is named only where the DNA matches it firmly. Size is omitted from some rows. Given values are once, few, many or a class for expanded clones.

cdr3_nt: TGTGCCAGCAGCGGCGGGGTCCAGCCTACTGAGCAGTTCTTC; cdr3_aa: CASSGGVQPTEQFF; d_call: .; j_call: TRBJ2-1; v_call: TRBV9; clone_size: .
cdr3_nt: TGTGCCAGCAGCCCGGGGGGACTAGCTGGGGCCCAGTACTTC; cdr3_aa: CASSPGGLAGAQYF; d_call: TRBD2; j_call: TRBJ2-7; v_call: TRBV5-5; clone_size: .
cdr3_nt: TGTGCCAGCAGCGTAGAGGGCGGGGGACGGGATACGCAGTATTTT; cdr3_aa: CASSVEGGGRDTQYF; d_call: TRBD2; j_call: TRBJ2-3; v_call: TRBV9; clone_size: .
cdr3_nt: TGTGCCAGCAGTTCACGGACAGGGGTGGGGTATCAGCCCCAGCATTTT; cdr3_aa: CASSSRTGVGYQPQHF; d_call: TRBD1; j_call: TRBJ1-5; v_call: TRBV28; clone_size: .
cdr3_nt: TGTGCCATCAGTTCGGGGGGAGAGACCCAGTACTTC; cdr3_aa: CAISSGGETQYF; d_call: TRBD2; j_call: TRBJ2-5; v_call: TRBV10-3; clone_size: .
cdr3_nt: TGCGCCAGCAGTATTAGCGGGAGGGTCGCGGGTGGGTACAATGAGCAGTTCTTC; cdr3_aa: CASSISGRVAGGYNEQFF; d_call: TRBD2; j_call: TRBJ2-1; v_call: TRBV4-1; clone_size: .
cdr3_nt: TGTGCCAGCTCACCGACTAGCGGACGCACAGATACGCAGTATTTT; cdr3_aa: CASSPTSGRTDTQYF; d_call: TRBD2; j_call: TRBJ2-3; v_call: TRBV18; clone_size: once
cdr3_nt: TGCGCCAGCAGCTGGGGGCCCGGCGACGTGGAGACCCAGTACTTC; cdr3_aa: CASSWGPGDVETQYF; d_call: .; j_call: TRBJ2-5; v_call: TRBV5-1; clone_size: few
cdr3_nt: TGTGCCACCAGCAGAGACAGGGGGCATAATTCACCCCTCCACTTT; cdr3_aa: CATSRDRGHNSPLHF; d_call: TRBD1; j_call: TRBJ1-6; v_call: TRBV15; clone_size: .
cdr3_nt: TGTGGAACCCGGACAGCTCGGACTAGCTATGGCTACACCTTC; cdr3_aa: CGTRTARTSYGYTF; d_call: .; j_call: TRBJ1-2; v_call: TRBV6-5; clone_size: few
cdr3_nt: TGCGCCAGCAGCGAAAGCGGGACCCTCATCACAGATACGCAGTATTTT; cdr3_aa: CASSESGTLITDTQYF; d_call: TRBD2; j_call: TRBJ2-3; v_call: TRBV5-1; clone_size: .
cdr3_nt: TGTGCCTGGGAGGCCTCCGCCGGTGGGTACTATGGCTACACCTTC; cdr3_aa: CAWEASAGGYYGYTF; d_call: .; j_call: TRBJ1-2; v_call: TRBV30; clone_size: .
cdr3_nt: TGCGCCAGCAGCCATGACACCCCTCTTACTAGCGGGAGCAAGGCCGGGGAGCTGTTTTTT; cdr3_aa: CASSHDTPLTSGSKAGELFF; d_call: TRBD2; j_call: TRBJ2-2; v_call: TRBV4-1; clone_size: few
cdr3_nt: TGCGCCAGCAGCACCGGACAGGGGGGCTCCAATTCACCCCTCCACTTT; cdr3_aa: CASSTGQGGSNSPLHF; d_call: TRBD1; j_call: TRBJ1-6; v_call: TRBV5-1; clone_size: .
cdr3_nt: TGTGCCAGCAGCATACAAGAGACCCAGTACTTC; cdr3_aa: CASSIQETQYF; d_call: .; j_call: TRBJ2-5; v_call: TRBV7-9; clone_size: once
cdr3_nt: TGTGCCAGCAGCATAAGACAGGGGAGCACAGATACGCAGTATTTT; cdr3_aa: CASSIRQGSTDTQYF; d_call: TRBD1; j_call: TRBJ2-3; v_call: TRBV7-8; clone_size: .
cdr3_nt: TGTGCCAGCAGCCTACGACAGGGGGCCGTGGAGACCCAGTACTTC; cdr3_aa: CASSLRQGAVETQYF; d_call: TRBD1; j_call: TRBJ2-5; v_call: TRBV5-5; clone_size: .
cdr3_nt: TGTGCCAGCAGCCCCCGTCCCGGGACTAGCGGGGGCACAGATACGCAGTATTTT; cdr3_aa: CASSPRPGTSGGTDTQYF; d_call: TRBD2; j_call: TRBJ2-3; v_call: TRBV7-2; clone_size: once
cdr3_nt: TGTGCCAGCAGCTTACGCCTAGCGGGTTACAATGAGCAGTTCTTC; cdr3_aa: CASSLRLAGYNEQFF; d_call: TRBD2; j_call: TRBJ2-1; v_call: TRBV7-8; clone_size: .
cdr3_nt: TGCGCCAGCAGCTGGGGGGGGGAGGCACGCGAGCAGTACTTC; cdr3_aa: CASSWGGEAREQYF; d_call: TRBD2; j_call: TRBJ2-7; v_call: TRBV5-1; clone_size: few
cdr3_nt: TGTGCCAGCAGTGTGGCTTTTGAGCAGTACTTC; cdr3_aa: CASSVAFEQYF; d_call: .; j_call: TRBJ2-7; v_call: TRBV28; clone_size: .
cdr3_nt: TGTGCCAGCAGAGGATCACAGGTCTATGGCTACACCTTC; cdr3_aa: CASRGSQVYGYTF; d_call: .; j_call: TRBJ1-2; v_call: TRBV28; clone_size: .
cdr3_nt: TGTGCCAGCAGCCAAGATCTAGTGGGCTCCTACAATGAGCAGTTCTTC; cdr3_aa: CASSQDLVGSYNEQFF; d_call: .; j_call: TRBJ2-1; v_call: TRBV4-2; clone_size: .
cdr3_nt: TGTGCCAGCAGTTTTGGGGGGGGATCTGGAAACACCATATATTTT; cdr3_aa: CASSFGGGSGNTIYF; d_call: .; j_call: TRBJ1-3; v_call: TRBV28; clone_size: .
cdr3_nt: TGCGCCAGCAGCTTTAGGACTAGCGGGAGGGCCGATGAGCAGTTCTTC; cdr3_aa: CASSFRTSGRADEQFF; d_call: TRBD2; j_call: TRBJ2-1; v_call: TRBV5-1; clone_size: .
cdr3_nt: TGTGCCAGCAGTTTATGGTACGACAGGGTAGGGTCACCCCTCCACTTT; cdr3_aa: CASSLWYDRVGSPLHF; d_call: TRBD1; j_call: TRBJ1-6; v_call: TRBV28; clone_size: .
cdr3_nt: TGTGCCAGTAGTATAGGGCGGCAGGGCGTGGGCATTCAGTACTTC; cdr3_aa: CASSIGRQGVGIQYF; d_call: .; j_call: TRBJ2-4; v_call: TRBV19; clone_size: .